The 12 T cell receptor beta chains presented below share a single source sample, sequenced in a study of OX40 agonist ivuxolimab in advanced cancers. Sequenced by immunoSEQ multiplex PCR; TCRdb stores in-frame clones only, minus some. Of over 80,000 clones listed, approximately 90% are singletons. Sequenced here: CD4+ or CD8+ T cells sorted from blood, sampled in a trial of the OX40 agonist ivuxolimab. The receptors derive from an adult with an advanced solid tumor such as melanoma, head and neck, liver or kidney cancer.

This clone came up a few times. The chain uses TRBV5-1 and TRBJ2-7; D is undetermined. The germline gives CDR1 SGHRS, CDR2 YFSETQ. The CDR3 has 15 residues. V lost 3 bases and J 3 bases, leaving 16 bases between the germline ends. CDR3 region: CASSSIESFGYEQYF. The CDR3 region has the DNA TGCGCCAGCAGCTCCATTGAGAGCTTCGGCTACGAGCAGTACTTC.

This clone was counted once. The chain joins TRBV7-9 to TRBJ1-5; D gene uncertain. V was shortened by 1 base and J by 2 bases, with 12 bases between the two germline ends. CDR3 length equals 16 residues. Germline V gives CDR1 SEHNR, CDR2 FQNEAQ (reference sequence). In nucleotides, the CDR3 is TGTGCCAGCAGCTTAGACCGCGGTGGTGGCAATCAGCCCCAGCATTTT. Protein: CASSLDRGGGNQPQHF. Variable domain in full (rest from reference TRBV7-9 and TRBJ1-5): DTGVSQNPRHKITKRGQNVTFRCDPISEHNRLYWYRQTLGQGPEFLTYFQNEAQLEKSRLLSDRFSAERPKGSFSTLEIQRTEQGDSAMYLCASSLDRGGGNQPQHFGDGTRLSIL.

V is TRBV11-2 and J is TRBJ2-3, with TRBD2 identical over 8 bases. The CDR3 runs 15 residues. CDR1 is SGHAT, CDR2 FQNNGV, per germline. The ends lost 5 bases at V and 1 base at J; junction bases unmatched: 5. The CDR3 loop is CASSPKLAGTDTQYF. The CDR3 DNA reads TGTGCCAGCAGCCCAAAACTAGCGGGCACAGATACGCAGTATTTT. The full variable domain, in which reference TRBV11-2 and TRBJ2-3 provide the parts outside the CDR3, is EAGVAQSPRYKIIEKRQSVAFWCNPISGHATLYWYQQILGQGPKLLIQFQNNGVVDDSQLPKDRFSAERLKGVDSTLKIQPAKLEDSAVYLCASSPKLAGTDTQYFGPGTRLTVL.

The rearrangement uses TRBV4-3 and TRBJ2-3, with TRBD2 matching over 8 bases. With V trimmed by 1 base and J by 4 bases, 4 bases remained unmatched. CDR3 size: 15 residues. CDR1 LGHNA and CDR2 YSLEER come from the germline V gene. Written as DNA, the CDR3 is TGCGCCAGCAGCCAAGTAGCCGGGAGGGCAGATACGCAGTATTTT. This codes for CASSQVAGRADTQYF.

The rearrangement joins TRBV2 to TRBJ2-7; 9 bases line up with TRBD1. This CDR3 is built from 15 residues. J gave up 2 bases and V 7 bases, and 9 bases lay outside the gene matches. Germline V CDR1 and CDR2: SNHLY, FYNNEI. CDR3 protein: CASTNFRDRAYEQYF. Here the CDR3 DNA reads TGTGCCAGCACCAACTTCCGGGACAGGGCCTACGAGCAGTACTTC.

The chain has TRBV11-2 and TRBJ2-4; tentatively, D is TRBD1 (6 bases). The V end was cut by 6 bases, the J end by 2 bases, with 14 bases between. Germline V lookup: CDR1 SGHAT, CDR2 FQNNGV. This CDR3 has 15 amino acids. The CDR3 sequence is CASSRSGASKNIQYF. In nucleotides, the CDR3 is TGTGCCAGCAGTCGCTCAGGGGCGTCCAAAAACATTCAGTACTTC.

This sequence joins TRBV7-9 and TRBJ2-1; D unclear. The CDR3 is 14 amino acids. The V end lost 1 base, the J end lost 7 bases, and 11 bases lay between the germline ends. Germline V CDR1 and CDR2: SEHNR, FQNEAQ (reference sequence). The CDR3 region is CASSLGVSGNEQFF. CDR3 nucleotides: TGTGCCAGCAGCTTAGGGGTGTCCGGGAATGAGCAGTTCTTC.

Worth noting for this clone: Other nucleotide sequences in the sample specify the same CDR3. This chain joins TRBV7-9 and TRBJ2-3; either TRBD1 or TRBD2 may fit D (5 bases each). The ends were cut back, 5 bases at V and 2 bases at J, with 11 bases in the middle. Germline CDR1 and CDR2: SEHNR and FQNEAQ (reference sequence). The CDR3 has 14 amino acids. The CDR3 bases are TGTGCCAGCAGCCTGGGGACGGTCACAGATACGCAGTATTTT. This gives the protein CASSLGTVTDTQYF. The full variable domain, in which reference TRBV7-9 and TRBJ2-3 provide the parts outside the CDR3, is DTGVSQNPRHKITKRGQNVTFRCDPISEHNRLYWYRQTLGQGPEFLTYFQNEAQLEKSRLLSDRFSAERPKGSFSTLEIQRTEQGDSAMYLCASSLGTVTDTQYFGPGTRLTVL.

On this clone: An end of the junction differs from the germline gene, which may be a read error. The chain has TRBV15 and TRBJ2-3, with 12 bases aligning to TRBD2. Germline V CDR1 and CDR2: LNHNV, YYDKDF (reference sequence). The CDR3 totals 15 residues. CDR3 region: CAASSLAGGLGTQYF. DNA of the CDR3: TGTGCCGCCAGCAGTCTAGCGGGAGGGCTTGGTACGCAGTATTTT. Full variable domain (missing parts from reference TRBV15 and TRBJ2-3): DAMVIQNPRYQVTQFGKPVTLSCSQTLNHNVMYWYQQKSSQAPKLLFHYYDKDFNNEADTPDNFQSRRPNTSFCFLDIRSPGLGDTAMYLCAASSLAGGLGTQYFGPGTRLTVL.

V is TRBV11-2 and J is TRBJ2-3; D may be TRBD1 (6 bases). Germline CDR1 and CDR2: SGHAT and FQNNGV. Trimming cost V 11 bases and J 2 bases, with 23 bases left between them. The CDR3 contains 16 residues. CDR3 region: CARLLPRGLHTDTQYF. The CDR3 nucleotides are TGTGCCCGTCTCCTCCCAAGGGGGTTACACACAGATACGCAGTATTTT.

This chain uses TRBV18 with TRBJ2-1; 11 bases are shared with TRBD2. Germline V gene data show CDR1 as KGHSH and CDR2 as LQKENI. The CDR3 contains 16 residues. J lost 6 bases, V lost 3 bases, and 7 bases had no gene match. The CDR3 nucleotides are TGTGCCAGCTCACCGCCACTAGCGGGAGCTATCAATGAGCAGTTCTTC. Protein sequence: CASSPPLAGAINEQFF.

The V and J genes are TRBV7-2 and TRBJ2-1; TRBD2 is a possible D gene (6 bases). CDR1 is SGHTA, CDR2 FQGNSA, per germline. Trimming removed 2 bases at V and 0 bases at J, with 11 bases between. The CDR3 is made up of 16 amino acids. CDR3 region: CASSLFSGSSYNEQFF. CDR3 nucleotide sequence: TGTGCCAGCAGCTTATTTTCCGGGAGCTCCTACAATGAGCAGTTCTTC.